A single sample gave rise to the 7 T cell receptor beta chains below, sequenced in a study of T-cell memory formation after mild COVID-19. TCRdb redid the calling of the 5' RACE reads with MiXCR, one entry per CDR3 protein. The table includes about 90,000 distinct CDR3 sequences, roughly 16% detected once. Sequenced input: PBMCs or a T cell subset sorted from them (not recorded which). The receptors shown here come from a man younger than 30 who had mild COVID-19 (a few samples of this study predate the infection). Cell type and time point are not known.

This clonotype has only a few counts. The chain has TRBV7-3 and TRBJ2-1; 7 bases match TRBD1. The CDR3 has 15 amino acids. Germline CDR1 is SGHTA and CDR2 is FQGTGA. Trimming took 3 bases from V and 7 from J; bases not matched to a gene: 9. The DNA of the CDR3 is TGTGCCAGCAGCTTCTTAAGACAGGGTAGAAATGAGCAGTTCTTC. It yields the protein CASSFLRQGRNEQFF.

The chain is built from TRBV7-6 and TRBJ2-2, with no clear D. The ends were cut back, 6 bases at V and 4 bases at J, with 12 bases in the middle. The V gene's germline CDR1 is SGHVS and CDR2 FNYEAQ. CDR3 length: 14 amino acids. The CDR3 spells CASSFLSPTGELFF. CDR3 nucleotides: TGTGCCAGCAGTTTTTTATCCCCCACCGGGGAGCTGTTTTTT.

This chain uses TRBV7-9 with TRBJ1-1, with D unresolved. The germline V and J ends were trimmed by 1 base and 2 bases, with 8 bases remaining between them. The germline gives CDR1 SEHNR, CDR2 FQNEAQ (reference sequence). The CDR3 is made up of 14 amino acids. CDR3 loop: CASSLERGNTEAFF. The CDR3, as DNA: TGTGCCAGCAGCTTAGAACGGGGTAACACTGAAGCTTTCTTT.

This clonotype was seen a few times. V is TRBV27 and J is TRBJ1-5; 9 bases map to TRBD1. This CDR3 has 13 amino acids. Germline assignment: CDR1 MNHEY and CDR2 SMNVEV (reference sequence). With V trimmed by 5 bases and J by 6 bases, 2 bases remained unmatched. CDR3 sequence (DNA): TGTGCCAGCAGTGTACAGGGGGCTCAGCCCCAGCATTTT. Its protein product is CASSVQGAQPQHF.

In this sample, this clonotype turned up a few times. The rearrangement uses TRBV21-1 and TRBJ2-7; the DNA was not compared with TRBD2, the D call given in the table. TRBV21-1 is labeled a pseudogene. This CDR3 has 18 amino acids. In nucleotides, the CDR3 is TGTGCCAGCTCTAAAGTGAGGGTCCTAGCGGGGTATGCGCACGAGCAGTACGTC. Protein sequence: CASSKVRVLAGYAHEQYV.

The rearrangement uses TRBV4-3 and TRBJ1-4; D might be TRBD1 (6 bases). The CDR3 runs 18 residues. Trimming took 2 bases from V and 0 from J, leaving 16 bases between them. CDR1 is LGHNA and CDR2 is YSLEER in the germline V gene. The CDR3, as DNA: TGCGCCAGCAGCCAAAGAGGATACAGGGAATCAACTAATGAAAAACTGTTTTTT. Its translation is CASSQRGYRESTNEKLFF.

At least ten counts were recorded for this clonotype. The rearrangement uses TRBV6-2 or TRBV6-3 and TRBJ2-3, with 9 bases that match TRBD2. This CDR3 contains 15 residues. J gave up 4 bases and V 2 bases, and 4 bases lay outside the gene matches. Germline V CDR1 and CDR2: MNHEY, SVGEGT. The CDR3 loop is CASSYNAGGPDTQYF. The CDR3 nucleotides read TGTGCCAGCAGTTACAATGCGGGGGGGCCAGATACGCAGTATTTT.